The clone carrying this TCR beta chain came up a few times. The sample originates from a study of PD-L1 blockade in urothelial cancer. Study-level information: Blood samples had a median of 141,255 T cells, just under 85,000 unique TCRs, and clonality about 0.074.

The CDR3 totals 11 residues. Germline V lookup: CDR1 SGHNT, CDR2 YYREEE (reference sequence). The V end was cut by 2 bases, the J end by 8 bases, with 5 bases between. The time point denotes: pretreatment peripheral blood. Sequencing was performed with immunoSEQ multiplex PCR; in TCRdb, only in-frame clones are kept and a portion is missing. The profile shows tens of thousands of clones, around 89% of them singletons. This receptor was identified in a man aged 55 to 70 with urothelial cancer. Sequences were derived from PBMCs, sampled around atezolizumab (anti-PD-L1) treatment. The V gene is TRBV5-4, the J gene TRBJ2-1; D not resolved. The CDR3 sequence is CASSFGHEQFF. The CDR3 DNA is TGTGCCAGCAGCTTTGGCCATGAGCAGTTCTTC.